Listed below are T cell receptor beta chains from one sample, sequenced in a study of cytomegalovirus exposure and HLA in healthy donors. The method was immunoSEQ multiplex PCR; TCRdb's version includes in-frame clones alone and lacks a portion of them. This table has under 200,000 clones, roughly 80% appearing once. The sequenced sample was PBMCs. These receptors all come from a male donor in good health and CMV-seropositive. Each CDR3 is given with its conserved first and last residue. The D gene is left open where the match is weak. Some rows mark clone size as missing; the rest say once, few, many or name a class of expanded clone.

abundance: -; j_gene: TRBJ1-1; v_gene: TRBV30; d_gene: -; CDR3aa: CAWSVLPGGTEAFF; CDR3nt: TGTGCCTGGAGTGTACTTCCGGGGGGAACTGAAGCTTTCTTT
abundance: -; j_gene: TRBJ2-1; v_gene: TRBV9; d_gene: -; CDR3aa: CASSVDWGRYNNEQFF; CDR3nt: TGTGCCAGCAGCGTAGATTGGGGGAGGTACAACAATGAGCAGTTCTTC
abundance: -; j_gene: TRBJ1-1; v_gene: TRBV19; d_gene: -; CDR3aa: CASRVPAGDEAFF; CDR3nt: TGTGCCAGTAGGGTCCCTGCTGGAGACGAAGCTTTCTTT
abundance: -; j_gene: TRBJ1-1; v_gene: TRBV5-1; d_gene: -; CDR3aa: CASREPGGTEAFF; CDR3nt: TGCGCCAGCAGAGAGCCCGGGGGCACTGAAGCTTTCTTT
abundance: -; j_gene: TRBJ2-7; v_gene: TRBV9; d_gene: TRBD2; CDR3aa: CASSVGDPSGRAGINEQYF; CDR3nt: TGTGCCAGCAGCGTAGGTGATCCTAGCGGGAGGGCCGGGATCAACGAGCAGTACTTC
abundance: -; j_gene: TRBJ2-1; v_gene: TRBV6-5; d_gene: TRBD2; CDR3aa: CASSRLAASYNEQFF; CDR3nt: TGTGCCAGCAGTCGCCTAGCGGCCTCCTACAATGAGCAGTTCTTC
abundance: -; j_gene: TRBJ2-6; v_gene: TRBV28; d_gene: TRBD1; CDR3aa: CASSSRTGFESGANGLTF; CDR3nt: TGTGCCAGCAGTTCCCGGACAGGGTTCGAATCTGGGGCCAACGGCCTGACTTTC
abundance: once; j_gene: TRBJ1-2; v_gene: TRBV5-1; d_gene: -; CDR3aa: CASSFTGGDGYTF; CDR3nt: TGCGCCAGCAGCTTTACGGGGGGTGATGGCTACACCTTC
abundance: -; j_gene: TRBJ2-1; v_gene: TRBV6-5; d_gene: TRBD2; CDR3aa: CASSWASGRGWDEQFF; CDR3nt: TGTGCCAGCAGTTGGGCTAGCGGGAGGGGTTGGGATGAGCAGTTCTTC
abundance: -; j_gene: TRBJ1-5; v_gene: TRBV6-5; d_gene: -; CDR3aa: CASSVGLGNQPQHF; CDR3nt: TGTGCCAGCAGTGTCGGACTGGGCAATCAGCCCCAGCATTTT
abundance: -; j_gene: TRBJ1-5; v_gene: TRBV5-5; d_gene: -; CDR3aa: CASSFKGGDQPQHF; CDR3nt: TGTGCCAGCAGCTTCAAGGGAGGCGATCAGCCCCAGCATTTT
abundance: -; j_gene: TRBJ2-1; v_gene: TRBV7-9; d_gene: -; CDR3aa: CASTFLGGRGSPEFF; CDR3nt: TGTGCCAGCACCTTTCTCGGGGGGCGGGGGTCCCCAGAGTTCTTC
abundance: -; j_gene: TRBJ2-1; v_gene: TRBV19; d_gene: TRBD1; CDR3aa: CASSIGQGGRNEQFF; CDR3nt: TGTGCCAGTAGTATTGGACAGGGGGGTCGCAATGAGCAGTTCTTC
abundance: few; j_gene: TRBJ1-2; v_gene: TRBV6-4; d_gene: TRBD1; CDR3aa: CASRAGTGDHGYTF; CDR3nt: TGTGCCAGCAGAGCCGGGACAGGGGATCATGGCTACACCTTC
abundance: few; j_gene: TRBJ2-4; v_gene: TRBV7-9; d_gene: -; CDR3aa: CASSSPWAQNIQYF; CDR3nt: TGTGCCAGCAGCAGTCCCTGGGCGCAAAACATTCAGTACTTC
abundance: -; j_gene: TRBJ2-7; v_gene: TRBV9; d_gene: TRBD2; CDR3aa: CASSARLAGVEQYF; CDR3nt: TGTGCCAGCAGCGCCCGACTAGCGGGAGTCGAGCAGTACTTC
abundance: once; j_gene: TRBJ2-7; v_gene: TRBV7-8; d_gene: TRBD1; CDR3aa: CASSHRDRVHEQYF; CDR3nt: TGTGCCAGCAGCCATCGGGACAGGGTCCACGAGCAGTACTTC
abundance: -; j_gene: TRBJ2-1; v_gene: TRBV28; d_gene: -; CDR3aa: CASKVGGNEQFF; CDR3nt: TGTGCCAGCAAAGTTGGCGGCAATGAGCAGTTCTTC
abundance: -; j_gene: TRBJ2-7; v_gene: TRBV4-1; d_gene: TRBD2; CDR3aa: CASSQVQLLRGDSYEQYF; CDR3nt: TGCGCCAGCAGCCAAGTCCAACTGCTCCGGGGGGACTCCTACGAGCAGTACTTC
abundance: -; j_gene: TRBJ2-1; v_gene: TRBV6-4; d_gene: TRBD2; CDR3aa: CASSASGDVNEQFF; CDR3nt: TGTGCCAGCAGTGCTAGCGGGGATGTAAATGAGCAGTTCTTC
abundance: -; j_gene: TRBJ2-7; v_gene: TRBV19; d_gene: TRBD2; CDR3aa: CASSLGTSGSYEQYF; CDR3nt: TGTGCCAGTAGCCTCGGGACTAGCGGCTCCTACGAGCAGTACTTC
abundance: -; j_gene: TRBJ2-7; v_gene: TRBV9; d_gene: -; CDR3aa: CASSPGDRNEQYF; CDR3nt: TGTGCCAGCAGCCCTGGAGATCGCAACGAGCAGTACTTC
abundance: -; j_gene: TRBJ1-2; v_gene: TRBV28; d_gene: TRBD1; CDR3aa: CASSRDRLNYGYTF; CDR3nt: TGTGCCAGCAGTCGGGACAGGCTTAACTATGGCTACACCTTC
abundance: -; j_gene: TRBJ2-7; v_gene: TRBV6-1; d_gene: TRBD1; CDR3aa: CASSEGTGAYEQYF; CDR3nt: TGTGCCAGCAGTGAAGGGACAGGGGCATACGAGCAGTACTTC
abundance: -; j_gene: TRBJ1-5; v_gene: TRBV30; d_gene: -; CDR3aa: CAWTEGGRRQPQHF; CDR3nt: TGTGCCTGGACGGAAGGAGGCAGGCGTCAGCCCCAGCATTTT
abundance: -; j_gene: TRBJ1-5; v_gene: TRBV19; d_gene: -; CDR3aa: CASSIGGQQPYQPQHF; CDR3nt: TGTGCCAGTAGTATAGGTGGGCAGCAACCGTATCAGCCCCAGCATTTT
abundance: -; j_gene: TRBJ2-1; v_gene: TRBV5-6; d_gene: TRBD2; CDR3aa: CATSGTIDPVSTFF; CDR3nt: TGTGCCACCTCGGGGACTATCGACCCAGTGAGCACGTTCTTC
abundance: -; j_gene: TRBJ2-3; v_gene: TRBV7-2; d_gene: TRBD2; CDR3aa: CASSLAPGLAGGATDTQYF; CDR3nt: TGTGCCAGCAGCTTAGCGCCGGGACTAGCGGGGGGCGCCACAGATACGCAGTATTTT
abundance: few; j_gene: TRBJ2-1; v_gene: TRBV28; d_gene: -; CDR3aa: CASSLGGVSSYNEQFF; CDR3nt: TGTGCCAGCAGTTTAGGCGGGGTGAGCTCCTACAATGAGCAGTTCTTC
abundance: -; j_gene: TRBJ2-1; v_gene: TRBV5-1; d_gene: TRBD1; CDR3aa: CASRTGTEPYNEQFF; CDR3nt: TGCGCCAGCAGAACAGGGACAGAACCTTACAATGAGCAGTTCTTC
abundance: -; j_gene: TRBJ2-3; v_gene: TRBV27; d_gene: TRBD2; CDR3aa: CASSFTRLAGRNTDTQYF; CDR3nt: TGTGCCAGCAGTTTCACCCGACTAGCGGGGAGAAACACAGATACGCAGTATTTT
abundance: -; j_gene: TRBJ1-4; v_gene: TRBV25-1; d_gene: -; CDR3aa: CASSEEGVSREKLFF; CDR3nt: TGTGCCAGCAGTGAGGAAGGGGTATCGAGGGAAAAACTGTTTTTT
abundance: once; j_gene: TRBJ2-5; v_gene: TRBV27; d_gene: -; CDR3aa: CASSFSISQGQETQYF; CDR3nt: TGTGCCAGCAGTTTTTCGATATCCCAGGGTCAAGAGACCCAGTACTTC
abundance: -; j_gene: TRBJ1-2; v_gene: TRBV20-1; d_gene: -; CDR3aa: CSAFINYGYTF; CDR3nt: TGCAGTGCTTTTATCAACTATGGCTACACCTTC
abundance: few; j_gene: TRBJ2-1; v_gene: TRBV4-3; d_gene: TRBD1; CDR3aa: CASSLGTGNRNEQFF; CDR3nt: TGCGCCAGCAGCCTCGGGACAGGGAATCGGAATGAGCAGTTCTTC
abundance: -; j_gene: TRBJ2-7; v_gene: TRBV5-1; d_gene: TRBD1; CDR3aa: CASSPGVGQGGSYEQYF; CDR3nt: TGCGCCAGCAGCCCGGGAGTGGGACAGGGCGGGAGCTACGAACAGTACTTC
abundance: -; j_gene: TRBJ2-5; v_gene: TRBV7-2; d_gene: -; CDR3aa: CASSLTGRAETQYF; CDR3nt: TGTGCCAGCAGCTTAACCGGGAGAGCCGAGACCCAGTACTTC
abundance: -; j_gene: TRBJ2-7; v_gene: TRBV28; d_gene: TRBD2; CDR3aa: CASSPRPGLEWQYF; CDR3nt: TGTGCCAGCAGTCCCCGCCCGGGACTAGAATGGCAGTACTTC
abundance: -; j_gene: TRBJ2-7; v_gene: TRBV27; d_gene: -; CDR3aa: CASSPFSGSYEQYF; CDR3nt: TGTGCCAGCAGCCCATTCTCGGGTTCCTACGAGCAGTACTTC
abundance: -; j_gene: TRBJ2-2; v_gene: TRBV6-5; d_gene: -; CDR3aa: CASTSPTGELFF; CDR3nt: TGTGCCAGTACGAGCCCCACCGGGGAGCTGTTTTTT